In this sample, the clone carrying this T cell receptor beta chain turned up many times. Its antigen is currently unknown. With the read ending 3 residues before the CDR3 end, the germline J gene is used to fill in that end. The sample belongs to a study of T cell clonality in common variable immunodeficiency. This table comes from immunoSEQ multiplex PCR, and its TCRdb copy is limited to in-frame clones, with some not included. The table lists about 17,000 clones, with no singletons. In germline, CDR1 is ENHRY, CDR2 SYGVKD. The ends were cut back, 0 bases at V and 4 bases at J, with 12 bases in the middle. CDR3 length equals 16 residues. Study-wide results and limits: Fewer deletions and N-nucleotide insertions were reportedly seen in common variable immunodeficiency TCR beta sequences.

Diagnosis required reduced IgG, IgA and/or IgM with specific antibody deficiency. Blood came from CVID subjects not ill and not taking immunomodulatory or immunosuppressive medication. Source material: peripheral blood mononuclear cells. The chain has TRBV10-3 and TRBJ2-2; D might be TRBD2 (6 bases). This clonotype was sampled from a human donor with common variable immunodeficiency. CDR3 DNA, as far as it was read: TGTGCCATCAGTGAGTCGGGGGGAGGCGGCACCGGGGAG. It codes for CAISESGGGGTGE. The complete CDR3 reads CAISESGGGGTGELFF.